This TCR beta chain stems from a study of T-cell reconstitution after alpha-beta-depleted transplantation in children. Study observations and caveats: T cells produced anew were the main source of T-cell counts and diversity one year after transplant.

During its preparation, the TCRbeta library received unique molecular identifiers. Each CDR3 protein is one row after TCRdb ran MiXCR on the PCR reads. The table has 240,000 or so distinct CDR3 sequences, roughly 7.7% seen once. With respect to this clonotype: Antigen: not known.

The sequence was collected from a male patient younger than 18 who had a stem cell transplant for acute lymphoblastic leukemia, so the T cells may come from the graft donor. The input for sequencing was PBMCs, mostly from graft donor cells, taken 180 days after TCRalphabeta/CD19-depleted stem cell transplant.

Here the CDR3 reads CASSLAARGGIEQFF. The CDR3 DNA sequence: TGTGCCAGCAGCTTGGCCGCGCGGGGGGGCATTGAGCAGTTCTTC. The chain employs TRBV5-4 and TRBJ2-1; TRBD2 matches 9 bases. V gave up 0 bases and J gave up 9 bases; unmatched junction bases: 7. The CDR3 loop spans 15 amino acids. Germline V CDR1 and CDR2: SGHNT, YYREEE (reference sequence).